A selection of T cell receptor beta chains follows, all from one sample in a study of blood T cell repertoires in COVID-19. Libraries were prepared by immunoSEQ multiplex PCR; TCRdb keeps only in-frame clonotypes and omits some of them. The sample lists fewer than 250,000 clones, around 90% occurring once. The sequencing sample was made of peripheral blood. The receptors derive from a man aged 55 to 70 with acute or convalescent COVID-19. The CDR3 runs from the conserved cysteine through the conserved F or W. D genes are given only for firm matches. Size tells how often a clone was seen (once, few, many) or the class of an expanded clone, and some rows leave it out.

TRBD1 | TRBJ1-1 | TRBV5-1 | once | TGCGCCAGCAGCTTAGTTACAGGGGGTACCGGAAACACTGAAGCTTTCTTT | CASSLVTGGTGNTEAFF
NA | TRBJ2-1 | TRBV5-1 | NA | TGCGCCAGCAGCTTGGCCGCAGCAGGACAGTACAATGAGCAGTTCTTC | CASSLAAAGQYNEQFF
TRBD1 | TRBJ1-1 | TRBV29-1 | NA | TGCAGCGTTTCGGACAGGGGGGACACTGAAGCTTTCTTT | CSVSDRGDTEAFF
NA | TRBJ1-1 | TRBV29-1 | few | TGCAGCGTAAGCGACGGAAACACTGAAGCTTTCTTT | CSVSDGNTEAFF
TRBD2 | TRBJ2-7 | TRBV5-5 | NA | TGTGCCAGCAGCTTGGAGGTCACGGGACTAAGCTACGAGCAGTACTTC | CASSLEVTGLSYEQYF
TRBD1 | TRBJ1-5 | TRBV9 | NA | TGTGCCAGCAGCTCAGAGACAGGGCGGCCCCAGCATTTT | CASSSETGRPQHF
NA | TRBJ2-4 | TRBV28 | NA | TGTGCCAGCAATAAGAGGGGCCAGGGGAACATTCAGTACTTC | CASNKRGQGNIQYF
TRBD2 | TRBJ2-3 | TRBV13 | NA | TGTGCCAGCAGCTTAGGTCTTCTTGCGGGGGGCAGCACAGATACGCAGTATTTT | CASSLGLLAGGSTDTQYF
TRBD1 | TRBJ1-1 | TRBV19 | few | TGTGCCAGTAGGGACAGGGTGAACACTGAAGCTTTCTTT | CASRDRVNTEAFF
TRBD2 | TRBJ2-7 | TRBV3-1/TRBV3-2 | NA | TGTGCCAGCAGCCGCATTCTTACTAGCGGGGGGGCCGGCTACGAGCAGTACTTC | CASSRILTSGGAGYEQYF
TRBD1 | TRBJ1-5 | TRBV4-2 | NA | TGTGCCAGCAGCCAAGAAGGGATGACAGGGGCCAATCAGCCCCAGCATTTT | CASSQEGMTGANQPQHF
NA | TRBJ2-2 | TRBV30 | NA | TGTGCCCGAGACCTAGGGAACACCGGGGAGCTGTTTTTT | CARDLGNTGELFF
TRBD1 | TRBJ1-5 | TRBV10-3 | NA | TGTGCCATCAGTGGGACACAGGGGGCGCCGGGTCAGCCCCAGCATTTT | CAISGTQGAPGQPQHF
TRBD1 | TRBJ2-4 | TRBV11-2 | NA | TGTGCCAGCAGCCATAGAAACAGGGGCGCAAACATTCAGTACTTC | CASSHRNRGANIQYF
TRBD1 | TRBJ1-2 | TRBV2 | NA | TGTGCCAGCAGTGAAGGAAAGGGGGCAGGTGGCTATGGCTACACCTTC | CASSEGKGAGGYGYTF